A selection of T cell receptor beta chains follows, all from one sample in a study of blood T cell repertoires in COVID-19. Assay: immunoSEQ multiplex PCR; the TCRdb copy retains only in-frame clones and omits some. The sample consists of some 390,000 clones, roughly 86% of them appearing once. What was sequenced was peripheral blood. Receptor source: a human donor in a cohort sampled during active COVID-19. The CDR3 runs from the conserved cysteine through the conserved F or W. The D gene is left open where the match is weak. Only some rows state a clone size, as once, few, many or a class for expanded clones.

15,-,TRBJ1-1,-,TRBV30,CAWSVVLGVGAEAFF,TGTGCCTGGAGTGTAGTGCTGGGCGTAGGCGCTGAAGCTTTCTTT
19,-,TRBJ2-3,TRBD2,TRBV5-1,CASSLGLAGAPGATDTQYF,TGCGCCAGCAGCTTGGGGTTAGCGGGAGCCCCCGGGGCCACAGATACGCAGTATTTT
14,-,TRBJ2-7,-,TRBV3-1/TRBV3-2,CASSQDVRSYEQYF,TGTGCCAGCAGCCAAGACGTTAGAAGCTACGAGCAGTACTTC
13,-,TRBJ1-2,-,TRBV12-3/TRBV12-4,CASTLAGNYGYTF,TGTGCCAGCACGCTCGCGGGTAACTATGGCTACACCTTC
14,-,TRBJ2-7,TRBD2,TRBV5-1,CASSLVGTTYEQYF,TGCGCCAGCAGCTTGGTGGGGACTACGTACGAGCAGTACTTC
15,-,TRBJ2-1,TRBD1,TRBV25-1,CASSVTGIGYNEQFF,TGTGCCAGCAGTGTGACAGGGATTGGATACAATGAGCAGTTCTTC
17,-,TRBJ2-4,TRBD1,TRBV11-2,CASSLKGQGGDKNIQYF,TGTGCCAGCAGCTTAAAGGGACAGGGCGGTGACAAAAACATTCAGTACTTC
15,-,TRBJ1-3,-,TRBV9,CASSVEQSSGNTIYF,TGTGCCAGCAGCGTAGAACAGAGCTCTGGAAACACCATATATTTT
18,-,TRBJ2-3,TRBD2,TRBV16,CASSQSSFGLAGGDTQYF,TGTGCCAGCAGCCAATCATCCTTCGGACTAGCGGGGGGAGATACGCAGTATTTT
17,once,TRBJ2-5,-,TRBV10-3,CAISESTGQGGQETQYF,TGTGCCATCAGTGAGTCGACGGGGCAGGGAGGTCAAGAGACCCAGTACTTC
13,few,TRBJ1-2,TRBD1,TRBV27,CASSHLGQGGYTF,TGTGCCAGCAGCCACCTTGGACAGGGAGGCTACACCTTC
15,-,TRBJ1-4,TRBD1,TRBV6-5,CASTRQGWSSEKLFF,TGTGCCAGCACCCGACAGGGTTGGTCTAGTGAAAAACTGTTTTTT
14,-,TRBJ2-5,TRBD2,TRBV5-4,CASSSGTSHETQYF,TGTGCCAGCAGCTCCGGGACTAGTCACGAGACCCAGTACTTC
18,-,TRBJ1-4,TRBD1,TRBV7-2,CASSRIPGQGDEGEKLFF,TGTGCCAGCAGCCGCATACCGGGACAGGGGGATGAGGGGGAAAAACTGTTTTTT
14,-,TRBJ2-5,-,TRBV5-3,CARSLIWGRETQYF,TGTGCCAGAAGCTTGATCTGGGGGCGGGAGACCCAGTACTTC
13,-,TRBJ2-2,-,TRBV6-5,CASSLSLSGELFF,TGTGCCAGCAGCCTATCGTTAAGCGGGGAGCTGTTTTTT
15,-,TRBJ2-3,-,TRBV7-2,CASSEGIPSTDTQYF,TGTGCCAGCAGCGAGGGCATCCCTAGCACAGATACGCAGTATTTT